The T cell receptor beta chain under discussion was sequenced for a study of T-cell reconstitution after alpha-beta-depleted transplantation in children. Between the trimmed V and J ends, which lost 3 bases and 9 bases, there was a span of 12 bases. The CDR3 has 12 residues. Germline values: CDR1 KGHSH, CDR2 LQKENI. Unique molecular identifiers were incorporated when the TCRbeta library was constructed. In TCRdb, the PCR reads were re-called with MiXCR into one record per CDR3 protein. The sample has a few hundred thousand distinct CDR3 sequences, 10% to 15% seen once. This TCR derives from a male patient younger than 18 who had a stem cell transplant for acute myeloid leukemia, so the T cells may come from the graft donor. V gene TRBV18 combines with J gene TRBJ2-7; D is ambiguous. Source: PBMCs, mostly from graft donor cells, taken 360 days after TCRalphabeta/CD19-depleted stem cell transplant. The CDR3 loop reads CASSPSMGGQYF. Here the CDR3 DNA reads TGTGCCAGCTCACCGTCTATGGGCGGGCAGTACTTC.